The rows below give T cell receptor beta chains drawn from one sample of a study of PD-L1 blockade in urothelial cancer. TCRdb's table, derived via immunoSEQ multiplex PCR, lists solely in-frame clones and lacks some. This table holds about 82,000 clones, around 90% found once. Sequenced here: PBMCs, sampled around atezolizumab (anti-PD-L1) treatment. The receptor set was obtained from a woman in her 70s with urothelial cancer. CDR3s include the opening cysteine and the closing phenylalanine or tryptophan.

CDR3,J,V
CASSEPGQGSYEQYF,TRBJ2-7,TRBV6-1
CASSLSTGLGQPQHF,TRBJ1-5,TRBV5-1
CASSLRYPSTDTQYF,TRBJ2-3,TRBV27
CASSVEGTGEKLFF,TRBJ1-4,TRBV9
CASSLQREGAEQYF,TRBJ2-7,TRBV5-1
CAWSNPTGPSVGETQYF,TRBJ2-5,TRBV30
CASIPSSSRGSEKLFF,TRBJ1-4,TRBV19
CASSSSTLSYEQYF,TRBJ2-7,TRBV7-8
CASSVAVRGSYNEQFF,TRBJ2-1,TRBV9
CASSRDWGTDTQYF,TRBJ2-3,TRBV14
CASSLYGGLAGGGGNEQFF,TRBJ2-1,TRBV27
CASSIGLLNEQFF,TRBJ2-1,TRBV19
CASNPGGAFDGYTF,TRBJ1-2,TRBV6-5
CASSFANGNQPQHF,TRBJ1-5,TRBV5-1
CASSENEGYGYTF,TRBJ1-2,TRBV2
CASSLGGMETQYF,TRBJ2-5,TRBV5-6
CASSPGHHSGNTIYF,TRBJ1-3,TRBV6-5
CASSLDPGGNTGELFF,TRBJ2-2,TRBV7-7
CASGGVFTDTQYF,TRBJ2-3,TRBV2
CASSYGQETYEQYF,TRBJ2-7,TRBV6-5
CASREAGTAYYEQYF,TRBJ2-7,TRBV2
CASSQATGRREAFF,TRBJ1-1,TRBV4-2
CASSRTGGVQYF,TRBJ2-7,TRBV28
CASSWRDSYTDTQYF,TRBJ2-3,TRBV5-1
CASSFGQNSGNTIYF,TRBJ1-3,TRBV2
CASTLTGGNTEAFF,TRBJ1-1,TRBV19
CASRIAGGGGNEQFF,TRBJ2-1,TRBV7-3
CASSVAGTGQETQYF,TRBJ2-5,TRBV9
CASSLDRGTADTGELFF,TRBJ2-2,TRBV7-2
CASSRARTGSTEAFF,TRBJ1-1,TRBV19
CASSPRPGGAYNEQFF,TRBJ2-1,TRBV18
CASSFSGGYNQPQHF,TRBJ1-5,TRBV7-8
CANSNLPQGTQETQYF,TRBJ2-5,TRBV28
CASSLILYQETQYF,TRBJ2-5,TRBV7-2
CASSLGAPDSNQPQHF,TRBJ1-5,TRBV7-9
CASSLQGADSWQYF,TRBJ2-7,TRBV5-6
CASSRLYPGQGEIQYF,TRBJ2-4,TRBV5-1
CASSEFRLSGGSYEQYF,TRBJ2-7,TRBV25-1
CASSFSTGPYEQYF,TRBJ2-7,TRBV27
CASSGVPRGGVDTQYF,TRBJ2-3,TRBV5-1
CASRQSSSTDTQYF,TRBJ2-3,TRBV30
CSVEDGTSGSRKQYF,TRBJ2-7,TRBV29-1
CASSPREWATGELFF,TRBJ2-2,TRBV2
CASSGITTGRGYTF,TRBJ1-2,TRBV4-1
CASRLAGMDIQYF,TRBJ2-4,TRBV2
CASSLVGQGSGDEQFF,TRBJ2-1,TRBV5-1
CSVEEYNEQFF,TRBJ2-1,TRBV29-1